In its sample, the clone carrying this TCR beta chain is medium-sized (0.01 to 0.1%). The sample comes from a study of tumour-infiltrating T cells in Burkitt lymphoma. At the level of the study: Repertoire clonality predicted overall and progression-free survival.

The data were produced by immunoSEQ multiplex PCR, yet TCRdb's version contains in-frame clones alone and is incomplete. The table includes roughly 15,000 clones, 30% detected once. The CDR3 sequence is 15 residues long. The V end lost 10 bases, the J end lost 0 bases, and 16 bases lay between the germline ends. Germline V gene lookup returns CDR1 SNHLY and CDR2 FYNNEI. This clonotype was obtained from a human donor with diffuse large B-cell lymphoma. The V gene is TRBV2, the J gene TRBJ2-4; D assignment may be TRBD1 or TRBD2 (5 bases each). Source material: tumor tissue. The CDR3 coding sequence is TGTGCCACTCTTCGGGACGCGCTAGCCAAAAACATTCAGTACTTC. Encoded protein: CATLRDALAKNIQYF.